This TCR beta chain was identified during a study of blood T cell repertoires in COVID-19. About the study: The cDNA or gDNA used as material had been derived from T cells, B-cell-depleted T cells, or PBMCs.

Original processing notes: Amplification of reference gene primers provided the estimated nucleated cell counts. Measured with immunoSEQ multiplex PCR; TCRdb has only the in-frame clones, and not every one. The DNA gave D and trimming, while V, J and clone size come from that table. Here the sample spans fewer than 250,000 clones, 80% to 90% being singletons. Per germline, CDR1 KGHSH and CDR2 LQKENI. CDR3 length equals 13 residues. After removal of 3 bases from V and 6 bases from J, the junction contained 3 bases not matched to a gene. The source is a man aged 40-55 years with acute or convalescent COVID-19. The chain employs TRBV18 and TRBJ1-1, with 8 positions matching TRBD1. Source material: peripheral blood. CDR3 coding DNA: TGTGCCAGCTCACCCGACAGGGGCCCTGAAGCTTTCTTT. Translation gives CASSPDRGPEAFF.